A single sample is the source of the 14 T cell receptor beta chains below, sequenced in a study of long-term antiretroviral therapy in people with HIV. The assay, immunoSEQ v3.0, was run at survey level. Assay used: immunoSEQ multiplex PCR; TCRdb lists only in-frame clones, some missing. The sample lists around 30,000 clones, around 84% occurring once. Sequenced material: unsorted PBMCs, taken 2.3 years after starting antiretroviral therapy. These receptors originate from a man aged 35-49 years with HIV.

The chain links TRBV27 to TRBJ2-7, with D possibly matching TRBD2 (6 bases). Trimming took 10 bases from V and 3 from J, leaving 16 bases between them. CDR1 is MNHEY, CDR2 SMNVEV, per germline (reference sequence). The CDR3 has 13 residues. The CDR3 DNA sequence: TGTGCCACCCCCCCGGGGGAATACTACGAGCAGTACTTC. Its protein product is CATPPGEYYEQYF.

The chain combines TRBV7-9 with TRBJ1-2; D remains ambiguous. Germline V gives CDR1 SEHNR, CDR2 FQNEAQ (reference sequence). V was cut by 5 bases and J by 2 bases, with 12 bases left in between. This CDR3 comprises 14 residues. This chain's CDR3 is CASSRRATNYGYTF. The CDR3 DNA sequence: TGTGCCAGCAGCCGGCGGGCAACGAACTATGGCTACACCTTC.

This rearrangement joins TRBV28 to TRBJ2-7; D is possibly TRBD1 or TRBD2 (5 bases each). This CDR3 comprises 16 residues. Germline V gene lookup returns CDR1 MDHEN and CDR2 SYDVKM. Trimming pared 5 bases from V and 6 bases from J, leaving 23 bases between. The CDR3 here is CASSPFRPPGPGEQYF. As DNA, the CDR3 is TGTGCCAGCAGTCCGTTCCGCCCCCCGGGGCCAGGCGAGCAGTACTTC.

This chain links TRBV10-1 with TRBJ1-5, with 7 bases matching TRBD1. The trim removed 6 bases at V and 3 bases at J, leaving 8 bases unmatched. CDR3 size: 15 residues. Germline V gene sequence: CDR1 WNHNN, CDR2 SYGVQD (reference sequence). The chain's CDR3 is CASRSGTVHNQPQHF. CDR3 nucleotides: TGCGCCAGCAGATCCGGGACAGTCCACAATCAGCCCCAGCATTTT.

The CDR3 is CASSSSHGDRGSYNEQFF. CDR3 bases: TGTGCCAGCAGTTCGAGCCACGGGGACAGGGGCTCCTACAATGAGCAGTTCTTC. The V and J genes are TRBV27 and TRBJ2-1; TRBD1 aligns across 10 bases. With V trimmed by 4 bases and J by 0 bases, 9 bases remained unmatched. The CDR3 length is 18 residues. CDR1 is MNHEY, CDR2 SMNVEV, per germline (reference sequence).

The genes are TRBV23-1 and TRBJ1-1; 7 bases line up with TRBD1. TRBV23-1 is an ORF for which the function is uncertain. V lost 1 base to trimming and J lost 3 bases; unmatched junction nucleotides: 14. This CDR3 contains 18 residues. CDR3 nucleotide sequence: TGCGCCAGCAGTCAATATCATCCCCCCAACCAGGGGGACACTGAAGCTTTCTTT. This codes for CASSQYHPPNQGDTEAFF.

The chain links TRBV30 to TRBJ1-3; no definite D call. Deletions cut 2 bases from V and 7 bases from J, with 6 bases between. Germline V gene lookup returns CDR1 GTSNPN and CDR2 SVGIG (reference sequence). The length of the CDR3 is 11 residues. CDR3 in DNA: TGTGCCTGGAGTCTGACGAACACCATATATTTT. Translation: CAWSLTNTIYF.

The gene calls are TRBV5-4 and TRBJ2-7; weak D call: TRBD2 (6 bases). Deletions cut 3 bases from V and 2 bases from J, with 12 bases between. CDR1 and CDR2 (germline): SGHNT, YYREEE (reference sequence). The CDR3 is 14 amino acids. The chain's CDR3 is CASSWGLPPYEQYF. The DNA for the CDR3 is TGTGCCAGCAGCTGGGGACTGCCCCCCTACGAGCAGTACTTC.

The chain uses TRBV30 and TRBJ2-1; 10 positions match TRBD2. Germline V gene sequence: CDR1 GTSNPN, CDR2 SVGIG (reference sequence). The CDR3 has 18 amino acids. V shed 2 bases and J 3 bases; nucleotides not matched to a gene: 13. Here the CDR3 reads CAWSFSASGSGHYNEQFF. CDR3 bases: TGTGCCTGGAGTTTTTCGGCTAGCGGGAGCGGTCACTACAATGAGCAGTTCTTC. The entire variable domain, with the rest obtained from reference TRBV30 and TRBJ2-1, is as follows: SQTIHQWPATLVQPVGSPLSLECTVEGTSNPNLYWYRQAAGRGLQLLFYSVGIGQISSEVPQNLSASRPQDRQFILSSKKLLLSDSGFYLCAWSFSASGSGHYNEQFFGPGTRLTVL.

The CDR3 is CASSLHRVESLTDTQYF. The CDR3 region has the DNA TGTGCCAGCAGCTTGCACAGGGTGGAATCTCTCACAGATACGCAGTATTTT. The chain combines TRBV5-8 with TRBJ2-3, with a weak D call TRBD1 (6 bases). The germline V and J ends were trimmed by 1 base and 2 bases, with 17 bases remaining between them. The germline V gene encodes CDR1 SGHTS and CDR2 YDEGEE. This CDR3 is built from 17 residues.

This CDR3 reads CASSQVTGTGYEYTDTQYF. CDR3 in DNA: TGCGCCAGCAGCCAAGTAACCGGGACAGGGTACGAATACACAGATACGCAGTATTTT. The chain uses TRBV4-1 and TRBJ2-3; 9 bases are shared with TRBD1. This CDR3 region has 19 residues. The V gene's germline CDR1 is MGHRA and CDR2 YSYEKL. V trimming: 1 base; J trimming: 2 bases; junction bases outside the gene matches: 13.

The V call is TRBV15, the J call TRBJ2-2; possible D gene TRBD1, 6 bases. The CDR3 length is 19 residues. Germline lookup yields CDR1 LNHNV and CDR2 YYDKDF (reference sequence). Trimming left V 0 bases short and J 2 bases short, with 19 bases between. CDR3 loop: CATSREGAPELLNTGELFF. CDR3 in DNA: TGTGCCACCAGCAGAGAGGGGGCACCCGAACTGCTTAACACCGGGGAGCTGTTTTTT.

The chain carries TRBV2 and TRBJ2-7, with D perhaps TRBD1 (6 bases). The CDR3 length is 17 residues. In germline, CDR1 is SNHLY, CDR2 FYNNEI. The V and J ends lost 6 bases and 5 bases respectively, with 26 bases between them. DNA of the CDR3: TGTGCCAGCAGCCCGATTGCCGGGACACGGATTAGAGACGAGCAGTACTTC. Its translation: CASSPIAGTRIRDEQYF.

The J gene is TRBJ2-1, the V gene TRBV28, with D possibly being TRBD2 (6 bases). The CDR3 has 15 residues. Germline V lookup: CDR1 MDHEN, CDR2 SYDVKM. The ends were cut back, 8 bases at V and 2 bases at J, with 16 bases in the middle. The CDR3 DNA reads TGTGCCAGCGTTCCGGGGGACCTGGCCTACAATGAGCAGTTCTTC. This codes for CASVPGDLAYNEQFF.